These 9 T cell receptor beta chains were sequenced from one sample in a study of T cell clonality in common variable immunodeficiency. Here immunoSEQ multiplex PCR was the method, and the copy in TCRdb shows in-frame clones only, minus some. The sample contains around 55,000 clones, none of them singletons. Sequenced material: peripheral blood mononuclear cells. These receptors were obtained from a person aged 18 to 75 in good health.

This clone was counted many times. Read sequence stops 3 residues before the CDR3 end, and the germline J gene provides the missing end. The J gene is TRBJ1-1, the V gene TRBV2; 7 bases align to TRBD1. CDR3 length equals 14 residues. In germline, CDR1 is SNHLY, CDR2 FYNNEI. The part of the CDR3 DNA that was read is TGTGCCAGCAGTGATCGACAGGGACGGATCGAA. Its translation: CASSDRQGRIE. Given in full, the CDR3 is CASSDRQGRIEAFF.

This clone was counted at least ten times. The read falls 3 residues short of the CDR3 end, and the missing part is taken from the germline J gene. The rearrangement joins TRBV19 to TRBJ2-5; a possible D gene is TRBD1 (5 bases). The ends were cut back, 5 bases at V and 7 bases at J, with 8 bases in the middle. This CDR3 is built from 11 residues. Per germline, CDR1 LNHDA and CDR2 SQIVND (reference sequence). CDR3 DNA, as far as it was read: TGTGCCAGTAGTCAGGGCGGGACC. This translates into CASSQGGT. In full, the CDR3 is CASSQGGTQYF.

This clone has at least ten counts. The CDR3 end falls 3 residues outside the read, so it is completed with the germline J gene. The rearrangement links TRBV18 to TRBJ1-5; D might be TRBD1 (6 bases). Germline CDR1 reads KGHSH; CDR2 reads LQKENI. The V gene lost 2 bases and the J gene lost 5 bases, with 7 bases spanning the gap. This CDR3 contains 13 residues. The CDR3 sequence is CASSPGGDQPQHF. The sequenced part of the CDR3 DNA is TGTGCCAGCTCACCAGGGGGCGATCAGCCC.

This clone was detected a few times. The sequence runs out 3 residues before the end of the CDR3; the remainder is reconstructed from the germline J gene. The chain recombines TRBV18 with TRBJ1-2; 7 positions agree with TRBD1. The germline CDR1 and CDR2 sequences are KGHSH and LQKENI. CDR3 length: 14 residues. CDR3 sequence reads: CASSPKQGTHDYTF. The CDR3 bases that were read are TGTGCCAGCTCACCAAAACAGGGGACCCACGAC.

This clone was detected many times. The CDR3 protein is CSAIRDRGSDTQYF. The sequenced part of the CDR3 DNA is TGCAGTGCTATTAGGGACAGAGGATCAGATACG. V is TRBV20-1 and J is TRBJ2-3; 7 bases align to TRBD1. The read finishes 3 residues shy of the CDR3 end, and the germline J gene is used to complete it. The CDR3 is 14 residues long. From germline, CDR1 is DFQATT and CDR2 SNEGSKA (reference sequence). Trimming at V came to 4 bases and at J to 4 bases, leaving 8 bases not matched to a gene.

This clone occurred many times. Read sequence stops 3 residues before the CDR3 end, and the germline J gene provides the missing end. The V and J genes are TRBV11-2 and TRBJ2-3; TRBD1 aligns across 8 bases. The CDR3 is made up of 14 amino acids. CDR1 SGHAT and CDR2 FQNNGV come from the germline V gene. V shed 0 bases, J shed 6 bases, and the junction held 2 bases outside the gene matches. Incomplete CDR3 DNA: TGTGCCAGCAGCTTAGAGAACAGGGGGGATACG. It is translated as CASSLENRGDT. From start to end, the CDR3 is CASSLENRGDTQYF.

This clone occurred many times. The CDR3 is cut off 3 residues early in the read; its end comes from the germline J gene. The chain joins TRBV20-1 to TRBJ2-2, with 10 bases that match TRBD2. The V gene end was trimmed by 0 bases and the J gene end by 0 bases; junction bases not matched to a gene: 4. The V gene's germline CDR1 is DFQATT and CDR2 SNEGSKA (reference sequence). CDR3 length: 17 residues. Here the CDR3 reads CSARDPGLAANTGELFF. The CDR3 bases that were read are TGCAGTGCTAGAGATCCAGGACTAGCGGCGAACACCGGGGAG.

This clone was seen more than once but under ten times. The CDR3 end lies 3 residues beyond the end of the read and is filled in from the germline J gene. This chain connects TRBV6-2 or TRBV6-3 to TRBJ1-2; D is undetermined. This CDR3 has 15 amino acids. CDR1 is MNHEY, CDR2 SVGEGT, per germline. CDR3 bases read: TGTGCCAGCAGTCGACTAGCGGGAGATGCCTACGAC. Translation gives CASSRLAGDAYD. From start to end, the CDR3 is CASSRLAGDAYDYTF.

At least ten counts were recorded for this clone. Read data end 3 residues before the CDR3 end; the end is taken from the germline J gene. This chain connects TRBV18 to TRBJ1-2; 7 bases agree with TRBD1. Unmatched junction bases numbered 11, after V lost 6 bases and J lost 1 base. The germline gives CDR1 KGHSH, CDR2 LQKENI. The CDR3 sequence is 16 residues long. The chain's CDR3 is CASSPFPPGGNYGYTF. The sequenced part of the CDR3 DNA is TGTGCCAGCTCTCCGTTTCCCCCAGGGGGTAACTATGGC.